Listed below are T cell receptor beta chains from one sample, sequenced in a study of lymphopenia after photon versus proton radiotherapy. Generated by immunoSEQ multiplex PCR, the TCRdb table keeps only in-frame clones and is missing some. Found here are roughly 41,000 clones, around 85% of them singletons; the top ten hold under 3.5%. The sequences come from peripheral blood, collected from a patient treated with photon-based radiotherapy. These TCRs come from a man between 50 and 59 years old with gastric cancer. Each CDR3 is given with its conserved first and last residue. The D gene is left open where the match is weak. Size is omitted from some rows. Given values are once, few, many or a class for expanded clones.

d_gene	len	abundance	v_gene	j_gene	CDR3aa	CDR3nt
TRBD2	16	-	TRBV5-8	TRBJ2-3	CASSHRLAGVGDTQYF	TGTGCCAGCAGCCACCGACTAGCGGGAGTCGGAGATACGCAGTATTTT
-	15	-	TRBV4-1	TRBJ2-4	CASSQIRGEVHIQYF	TGCGCCAGCAGCCAAATAAGAGGGGAGGTACACATTCAGTACTTC
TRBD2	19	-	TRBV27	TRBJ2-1	CAIGDRGTSGRGGRGEQFF	TGTGCCATCGGGGATCGTGGGACTAGCGGGAGAGGGGGTAGGGGTGAGCAGTTCTTC
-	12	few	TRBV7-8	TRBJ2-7	CASSFKGYEQYF	TGTGCCAGCAGCTTCAAGGGCTACGAGCAGTACTTC
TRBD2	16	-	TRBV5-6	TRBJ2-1	CASSLGWGAGLNEQFF	TGTGCCAGCAGCCTGGGTTGGGGAGCGGGATTAAATGAGCAGTTCTTC
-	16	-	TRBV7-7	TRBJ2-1	CASSQGPVSSYNEQFF	TGTGCCAGCAGTCAGGGACCCGTGAGCTCCTACAATGAGCAGTTCTTC
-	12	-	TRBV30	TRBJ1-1	CAWSVPGRNAFF	TGTGCCTGGAGTGTACCGGGAAGGAACGCTTTCTTT
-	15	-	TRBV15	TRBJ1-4	CATSRDIESNEKLFF	TGTGCCACCAGCAGAGATATCGAGAGTAATGAAAAACTGTTTTTT
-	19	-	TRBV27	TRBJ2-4	CASSLKDPGGAVAKNIQYF	TGTGCCAGCAGTTTAAAGGACCCAGGGGGGGCGGTAGCCAAAAACATTCAGTACTTC
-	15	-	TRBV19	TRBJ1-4	CASTRDGPGREKLFF	TGTGCCAGTACAAGGGACGGACCTGGTCGGGAAAAACTGTTTTTT
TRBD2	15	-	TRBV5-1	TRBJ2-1	CASSLGGTSPNEQFF	TGCGCCAGCAGCTTGGGAGGGACTAGCCCCAATGAGCAGTTCTTC
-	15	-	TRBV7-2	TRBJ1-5	CASSLRWQGNQPQHF	TGTGCCAGCAGCTTACGGTGGCAGGGCAATCAGCCCCAGCATTTT
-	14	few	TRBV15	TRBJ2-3	CATSPRGSTDTQYF	TGTGCCACCAGCCCCCGGGGAAGCACAGATACGCAGTATTTT
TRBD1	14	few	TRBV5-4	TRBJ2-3	CASSADRGLDTQYF	TGTGCCAGCAGCGCAGACAGGGGGCTGGATACGCAGTATTTT
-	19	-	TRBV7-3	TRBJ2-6	CASSPKAPGTSSGANVLTF	TGTGCCAGCAGCCCCAAGGCCCCGGGTACCAGCTCTGGGGCCAACGTCCTGACTTTC
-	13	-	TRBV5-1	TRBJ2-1	CASSLVAGEGEFF	TGCGCCAGCAGCCTGGTAGCTGGAGAGGGGGAGTTCTTC
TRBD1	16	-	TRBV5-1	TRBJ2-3	CASSLGQRGPTDTQYF	TGCGCCAGCAGCTTGGGACAAAGGGGGCCCACAGATACGCAGTATTTT
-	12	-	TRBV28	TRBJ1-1	CASWNRVTEAFF	TGTGCCAGCTGGAACAGGGTCACTGAAGCTTTCTTT
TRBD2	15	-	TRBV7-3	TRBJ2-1	CASSTSGRTYNEQFF	TGTGCCAGCAGCACTAGCGGGAGGACCTACAATGAGCAGTTCTTC
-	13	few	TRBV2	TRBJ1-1	CASSEADNRKAFF	TGTGCCAGCAGTGAAGCTGACAATCGCAAAGCTTTCTTT
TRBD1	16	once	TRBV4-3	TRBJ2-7	CASSQDEAQGAREQYF	TGCGCCAGCAGCCAAGATGAGGCGCAGGGGGCTAGGGAGCAGTACTTC
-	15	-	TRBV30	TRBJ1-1	CASHYGSTTNTEAFF	TGTGCCTCCCATTACGGCAGCACAACCAACACTGAAGCTTTCTTT